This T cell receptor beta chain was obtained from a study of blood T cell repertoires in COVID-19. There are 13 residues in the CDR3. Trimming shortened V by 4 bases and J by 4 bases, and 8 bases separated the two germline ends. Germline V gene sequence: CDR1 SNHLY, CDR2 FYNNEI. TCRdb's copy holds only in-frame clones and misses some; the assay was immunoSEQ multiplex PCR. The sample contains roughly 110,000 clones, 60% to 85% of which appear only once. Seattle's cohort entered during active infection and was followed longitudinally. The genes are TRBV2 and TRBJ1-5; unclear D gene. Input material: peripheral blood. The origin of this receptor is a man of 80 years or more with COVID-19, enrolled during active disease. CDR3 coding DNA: TGTGCCAGCAGTGTAACGGGGAATCAGCCCCAGCATTTT. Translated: CASSVTGNQPQHF.